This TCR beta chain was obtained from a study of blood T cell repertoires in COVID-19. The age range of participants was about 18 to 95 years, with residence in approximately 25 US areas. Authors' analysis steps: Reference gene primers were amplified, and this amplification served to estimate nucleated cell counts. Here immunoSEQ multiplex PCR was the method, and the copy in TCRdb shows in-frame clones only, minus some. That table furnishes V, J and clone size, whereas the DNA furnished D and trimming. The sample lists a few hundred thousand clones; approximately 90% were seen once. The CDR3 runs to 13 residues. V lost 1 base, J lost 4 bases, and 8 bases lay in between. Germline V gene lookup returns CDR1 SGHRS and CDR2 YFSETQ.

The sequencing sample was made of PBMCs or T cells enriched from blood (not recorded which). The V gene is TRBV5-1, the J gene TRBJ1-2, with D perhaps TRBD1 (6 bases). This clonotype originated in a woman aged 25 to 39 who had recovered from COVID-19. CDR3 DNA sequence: TGCGCCAGCAGCTTGCCGGACAGCTATGGCTACACCTTC. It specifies CASSLPDSYGYTF.